The clone carrying this TCR beta chain has just a few counts. This specimen comes from a study of blood T cell repertoires in COVID-19. For the study at large: Collection of acute and convalescent COVID-19 samples took place in the United States, Italy and Spain. PBMCs, B-cell-depleted T cells, or T cells provided the cDNA or gDNA that made up the material.

Seattle enrolled patients during active infection and tracked them longitudinally. Under the authors' procedure: It was from reference gene primer amplification that nucleated cell counts were estimated. Sequencing was performed with immunoSEQ multiplex PCR; in TCRdb, only in-frame clones are kept and a portion is missing. V and J calls and clone size are copied from that table; D and trimming were computed from the DNA. The sample has under 100,000 clones; around 80% are singletons. Germline CDR1 MNHEY, CDR2 SVGEGT. V lost 4 bases to trimming and J lost 7 bases; unmatched junction nucleotides: 7. There are 14 residues in the CDR3.

The chain has TRBV6-2 or TRBV6-3 and TRBJ2-5; 9 bases are a match to TRBD2. This sequence was found in a man in his 60s with COVID-19, enrolled during active disease. Sequences were obtained from peripheral blood. The CDR3 nucleotides are TGTGCCAGCAGTTTCGGACTAGCGAGTACGACCCAGTACTTC. Its translation is CASSFGLASTTQYF.